These T cell receptor beta chains were read from a single sample in a study of CD4 T cells in relation to SARS-CoV-2 and coronaviruses. Clones were sequenced by immunoSEQ multiplex PCR, and TCRdb holds only the in-frame ones, with some missing. The repertoire holds 50,000 to 70,000 clones, with about nine tenths as singletons. Sequencing was done on a sample of memory CD4+ T cells from PBMCs. These TCRs come from a human donor in good health. Both conserved end residues are part of each CDR3. A D gene is named only where the DNA matches it firmly. Only some rows state a clone size, as once, few, many or a class for expanded clones.

J gene	V gene	D gene	clone size	CDR3 protein	CDR3 DNA
TRBJ2-4	TRBV7-9	-	-	CASSLAGPSAKNIQYF	TGTGCCAGCAGCTTAGCGGGACCCTCAGCCAAAAACATTCAGTACTTC
TRBJ1-2	TRBV7-2	TRBD1	-	CASSPPGHQGAGGYTF	TGTGCCAGCAGCCCCCCGGGCCATCAGGGGGCCGGAGGCTACACCTTC
TRBJ1-2	TRBV10-3	-	-	CASWRGSLESGYTF	TGTGCCTCTTGGCGGGGGTCCTTGGAGAGTGGCTACACCTTC
TRBJ2-3	TRBV5-1	-	-	CASSLAQNTDTQYF	TGCGCCAGCAGCTTGGCTCAGAACACAGATACGCAGTATTTT
TRBJ2-2	TRBV9	TRBD2	-	CASSAGTSAAGELFF	TGTGCCAGCAGCGCGGGGACTAGCGCCGCCGGGGAGCTGTTTTTT
TRBJ1-6	TRBV3-1/TRBV3-2	-	-	CASSQERFNSPLHF	TGTGCCAGCAGCCAAGAGAGGTTTAATTCACCCCTCCACTTT
TRBJ2-5	TRBV20-1	-	-	CSAGTPEYF	TGCAGTGCTGGGACTCCGGAGTACTTC
TRBJ2-7	TRBV5-4	-	-	CASSTSTGSSYEQYF	TGTGCCAGCAGCACCTCGACCGGGAGCTCCTACGAGCAGTACTTC
TRBJ2-3	TRBV18	-	-	CASSPIDLPDTQYF	TGTGCCAGCTCACCAATCGATCTACCAGATACGCAGTATTTT
TRBJ2-5	TRBV7-2	TRBD1	-	CASSLGGQRETQYF	TGTGCCAGCAGCTTAGGGGGACAGAGAGAGACCCAGTACTTC
TRBJ2-7	TRBV28	-	once	CASSLGGKYEQYF	TGTGCCAGCAGTTTAGGCGGGAAATACGAGCAGTACTTC
TRBJ1-2	TRBV28	-	-	CASNLQGPYYGYTF	TGTGCCAGCAACCTCCAGGGGCCTTACTATGGCTACACCTTC
TRBJ2-2	TRBV27	TRBD2	-	CASSSYSGTGTGELFF	TGTGCCAGCAGTTCATATAGCGGGACGGGCACCGGGGAGCTGTTTTTT
TRBJ1-2	TRBV6-5	TRBD1	once	CASSYDRGRFGYTF	TGTGCCAGCAGTTATGACAGGGGGCGCTTTGGCTACACCTTC
TRBJ2-2	TRBV7-3	TRBD2	-	CASSSSGRTNTGELFF	TGTGCCAGCAGCTCTAGCGGGAGGACGAACACCGGGGAGCTGTTTTTT
TRBJ1-2	TRBV29-1	TRBD1	-	CSVPGDSNFYGYTF	TGCAGCGTCCCCGGGGACAGCAATTTCTATGGCTACACCTTC
TRBJ2-1	TRBV6-5	TRBD1	-	CASSYHPRGSNEQFF	TGTGCCAGCAGTTACCATCCCAGGGGGAGCAATGAGCAGTTCTTC
TRBJ1-6	TRBV28	-	-	CASSPTADSPLHF	TGTGCCAGCAGCCCTACGGCTGATTCACCCCTCCACTTT
TRBJ2-5	TRBV19	-	-	CASRPSEGTQYF	TGTGCCAGTAGACCTAGCGAGGGGACCCAGTACTTC
TRBJ2-1	TRBV5-4	-	-	CASSLGGPNEQFF	TGTGCCAGCAGCTTGGGGGGGCCGAATGAGCAGTTCTTC
TRBJ2-5	TRBV19	-	-	CASSIGGSQTQYF	TGTGCCAGTAGTATTGGGGGGAGTCAGACCCAGTACTTC
TRBJ2-2	TRBV5-4	TRBD2	-	CASSTGLAGGRRAGELFF	TGTGCCAGCAGCACGGGACTAGCGGGAGGGCGGAGAGCCGGGGAGCTGTTTTTT
TRBJ1-1	TRBV5-4	-	-	CASSSEWGGVTEAFF	TGTGCCAGCAGCTCGGAATGGGGGGGAGTGACTGAAGCTTTCTTT
TRBJ2-1	TRBV2	TRBD2	-	CASSELLAGPNEQFF	TGTGCCAGCAGTGAACTACTAGCGGGGCCCAATGAGCAGTTCTTC
TRBJ2-7	TRBV5-1	TRBD2	-	CASSLATSGSAYEQYF	TGCGCCAGCAGCTTGGCGACTAGCGGGAGCGCCTACGAGCAGTACTTC
TRBJ2-2	TRBV24-1	TRBD1	-	CATKTGETGDTGELFF	TGTGCCACCAAGACAGGGGAAACGGGGGACACCGGGGAGCTGTTTTTT
TRBJ1-3	TRBV7-9	-	-	CASSPPWFAGNTIYF	TGTGCCAGCAGCCCGCCCTGGTTCGCGGGAAACACCATATATTTT
TRBJ1-1	TRBV28	-	-	CASSYHGQSNTEAFF	TGTGCCAGCAGTTACCACGGACAGTCGAACACTGAAGCTTTCTTT
TRBJ2-5	TRBV24-1	-	-	CATSDPGPQETQYF	TGTGCCACCAGTGATCCAGGGCCCCAAGAGACCCAGTACTTC
TRBJ1-2	TRBV5-1	-	-	CASSLAAGANYGYTF	TGCGCCAGCAGCTTGGCCGCAGGGGCTAACTATGGCTACACCTTC
TRBJ1-5	TRBV19	TRBD1	-	CASSITLAGGLNNQPQHF	TGTGCCAGTAGTATCACTTTGGCAGGGGGGCTTAACAATCAGCCCCAGCATTTT
TRBJ1-5	TRBV2	-	-	CASSEGLYSNQPQHF	TGTGCCAGCAGTGAGGGTCTATATAGCAATCAGCCCCAGCATTTT
TRBJ2-2	TRBV24-1	-	few	CATRGYGTGELFF	TGTGCCACCCGGGGGTATGGCACCGGGGAGCTGTTTTTT
TRBJ2-1	TRBV5-1	-	-	CASSFINEQFF	TGCGCCAGCAGCTTTATTAATGAGCAGTTCTTC
TRBJ1-3	TRBV6-5	-	-	CASSRGNTIYF	TGTGCCAGCAGTAGGGGAAACACCATATATTTT
TRBJ2-2	TRBV15	-	-	CATSRGGENTGELFF	TGTGCCACCAGCAGAGGAGGGGAGAACACCGGGGAGCTGTTTTTT
TRBJ2-7	TRBV11-2	TRBD2	-	CASSTRTRKSSYEQYF	TGTGCCAGCAGCACCCGGACTAGAAAGAGCTCCTACGAGCAGTACTTC
TRBJ2-5	TRBV24-1	-	-	CATSEGGGQETQYF	TGTGCCACCAGTGAGGGGGGCGGGCAAGAGACCCAGTACTTC
TRBJ1-4	TRBV29-1	-	-	CSVGTGGNEKLFF	TGCAGCGTTGGAACAGGAGGGAATGAAAAACTGTTTTTT
TRBJ1-5	TRBV5-1	-	-	CASSLGDLSSSNQPQHF	TGCGCCAGCAGCTTGGGGGACCTTAGCAGTAGCAATCAGCCCCAGCATTTT
TRBJ2-3	TRBV7-9	-	-	CASREKGDTQYF	TGTGCCAGCAGGGAGAAAGGAGATACGCAGTATTTT
TRBJ2-1	TRBV19	TRBD2	-	CASSLGLAGDEQFF	TGTGCCAGTAGTCTAGGACTAGCGGGTGATGAGCAGTTCTTC
TRBJ2-3	TRBV9	-	-	CASSVGGPRETQYF	TGTGCCAGCAGCGTAGGAGGGCCTAGAGAAACGCAGTATTTT
TRBJ1-2	TRBV29-1	-	-	CSVGVQGGYTF	TGCAGCGTTGGGGTTCAGGGTGGCTACACCTTC
TRBJ2-1	TRBV3-1/TRBV3-2	-	-	CASSQTRGGGYNEQFF	TGTGCCAGCAGCCAAACTCGTGGAGGGGGTTACAATGAGCAGTTCTTC
TRBJ1-1	TRBV6-5	TRBD1	-	CASNQGAATEAFF	TGTGCCAGCAACCAGGGGGCCGCCACTGAAGCTTTCTTT
TRBJ2-3	TRBV7-2	-	once	CASSLAGSTDTQYF	TGTGCCAGCAGCTTAGCGGGCAGCACAGATACGCAGTATTTT
TRBJ1-2	TRBV15	-	-	CATSRGPNYGYTF	TGTGCCACCAGCAGAGGACCTAACTATGGCTACACCTTC
TRBJ1-2	TRBV5-1	-	-	CASSSRQARYGYTF	TGCGCCAGCAGCTCACGACAAGCTCGCTATGGCTACACCTTC
TRBJ2-1	TRBV2	TRBD2	once	CASSWDASGFEFF	TGTGCCAGCAGTTGGGACGCTAGCGGTTTCGAGTTCTTC
TRBJ2-3	TRBV4-3	-	-	CASSARITDTQYF	TGCGCCAGCAGCGCCCGGATCACAGATACGCAGTATTTT
TRBJ2-2	TRBV5-1	-	once	CASSELSYTGELFF	TGCGCCAGCAGTGAGTTATCCTACACCGGGGAGCTGTTTTTT
TRBJ2-1	TRBV5-1	-	-	CASSYGALNEQFF	TGCGCCAGCAGCTACGGGGCCCTCAATGAGCAGTTCTTC
TRBJ2-3	TRBV28	-	-	CASSHLSGGQGDTQYF	TGTGCCAGCAGTCACCTAAGTGGGGGGCAGGGAGATACGCAGTATTTT